This T cell receptor beta chain derives from a study of early T cells in non-severe SARS-CoV-2 infection. In this sample, this clonotype turned up many times. MiXCR, applied by TCRdb to the 5' RACE reads, yields one record per CDR3 protein. The table lists tens of thousands of distinct CDR3 sequences, around 9% of them singletons. The CDR3 has 12 amino acids. Trimming took off 2 bases at V and 5 bases at J, with 7 bases between the two ends. Per germline, CDR1 GTSNPN and CDR2 SVGIG (reference sequence). The sequence was collected from an adult who was a healthcare worker with PCR-confirmed SARS-CoV-2 infection or an uninfected control (not recorded which). The chain has TRBV30 and TRBJ2-1; either TRBD1 or TRBD2 may fit D (5 bases each). The sequenced material came from whole blood. The CDR3 nucleotides read TGTGCCTGGAGTCCGGGGCACAATGAGCAGTTCTTC. Its translation: CAWSPGHNEQFF.